This is a list of T cell receptor beta chains from one sample in a study of cytomegalovirus exposure and HLA in healthy donors. Profiling relied on immunoSEQ multiplex PCR, and the TCRdb table lists in-frame clones only, not all of them. The sample includes about 190,000 clones, around 84% of them seen just once. The sequenced material came from PBMCs. The receptor set was obtained from a boy between 2 and 10 years old in good health and CMV-seronegative. Both conserved end residues are part of each CDR3. The D gene is left open where the match is weak. Expanded clones get a size class; other rows say once, few or many, or leave the size out.

CDR3: CASSSSTSGNSYNEQFF
DNA: TGCGCCAGCAGCTCCTCGACTAGCGGGAATTCCTACAATGAGCAGTTCTTC
D: TRBD2
size: NA
V: TRBV5-1
J: TRBJ2-1

CDR3: CATSSSLLTRGLLAKNIQYF
DNA: TGTGCCACCAGCAGTAGCTTATTGACACGGGGACTTCTAGCCAAAAACATTCAGTACTTC
D: NA
size: few
V: TRBV15
J: TRBJ2-4

CDR3: CASSLRPQGEQYF
DNA: TGTGCTAGCAGCCTCAGACCTCAGGGGGAGCAGTACTTC
D: NA
size: NA
V: TRBV7-7
J: TRBJ2-7

CDR3: CPLLRGTYEQYF
DNA: TGCCCGCTATTGCGCGGGACCTACGAGCAGTACTTC
D: NA
size: few
V: TRBV29-1
J: TRBJ2-7

CDR3: CASSRSGGPQETQYF
DNA: TGTGCCAGCAGCCGGAGCGGGGGCCCTCAAGAGACCCAGTACTTC
D: TRBD2
size: NA
V: TRBV5-4
J: TRBJ2-5

CDR3: CASSFSSGVYGYTF
DNA: TGTGCCAGCAGCTTTTCGTCGGGGGTCTATGGCTACACCTTC
D: NA
size: few
V: TRBV5-4
J: TRBJ1-2

CDR3: CASSLEVLAGTSTQYF
DNA: TGTGCCAGCAGCTTAGAGGTACTAGCGGGGACTAGTACGCAGTATTTT
D: TRBD2
size: NA
V: TRBV11-2
J: TRBJ2-3

CDR3: CASSSETTGSEQYF
DNA: TGCGCCAGCAGCTCAGAAACAACAGGGAGCGAGCAGTACTTC
D: NA
size: NA
V: TRBV5-1
J: TRBJ2-7

CDR3: CASERTGTDTQYF
DNA: TGCGCCAGCGAGCGTACCGGGACAGATACGCAGTATTTT
D: NA
size: NA
V: TRBV5-1
J: TRBJ2-3

CDR3: CAGTLAGQGANEQFF
DNA: TGTGCCGGAACCTTGGCGGGACAGGGGGCCAATGAGCAGTTCTTC
D: TRBD1
size: NA
V: TRBV7-9
J: TRBJ2-1

CDR3: CASQGTSGKETQYF
DNA: TGTGCCAGCCAAGGGACTAGCGGAAAAGAGACCCAGTACTTC
D: TRBD2
size: NA
V: TRBV10-3
J: TRBJ2-5

CDR3: CASSQGLAGPNTGELFF
DNA: TGCGCCAGCAGCCAAGGGCTAGCGGGGCCAAACACCGGGGAGCTGTTTTTT
D: TRBD2
size: NA
V: TRBV4-1
J: TRBJ2-2

CDR3: CASSRSGREQFF
DNA: TGTGCCAGCAGCCGCTCGGGTCGTGAGCAGTTCTTC
D: NA
size: once
V: TRBV27
J: TRBJ2-1

CDR3: CASSTMRGEETQYF
DNA: TGTGCCAGCAGTACCATGCGGGGCGAGGAGACCCAGTACTTC
D: NA
size: NA
V: TRBV28
J: TRBJ2-5

CDR3: CASSQPRQGRGSPLHF
DNA: TGCGCCAGCAGCCAACCCCGACAGGGGAGGGGTTCACCCCTCCACTTT
D: TRBD1
size: NA
V: TRBV4-1
J: TRBJ1-6

CDR3: CASSLSTSGAVTQYF
DNA: TGTGCCAGCAGTTTATCGACTAGCGGGGCGGTGACCCAGTACTTC
D: TRBD2
size: NA
V: TRBV28
J: TRBJ2-5

CDR3: CASSPTEIRTEAFF
DNA: TGTGCCAGCAGTCCGACAGAGATTCGGACTGAAGCTTTCTTT
D: NA
size: NA
V: TRBV6-5
J: TRBJ1-1

CDR3: CASSQDGMNTEAFF
DNA: TGTGCCAGCAGCCAGGACGGGATGAACACTGAAGCTTTCTTT
D: NA
size: NA
V: TRBV7-3
J: TRBJ1-1

CDR3: CASNTPARGGQPQHF
DNA: TGTGCCAGCAACACCCCGGCCCGGGGGGGCCAGCCCCAGCATTTT
D: NA
size: NA
V: TRBV28
J: TRBJ1-5

CDR3: CATSRDRGQGADIQYF
DNA: TGTGCCACCAGCAGAGATAGAGGGCAGGGGGCGGACATTCAGTACTTC
D: TRBD1
size: NA
V: TRBV15
J: TRBJ2-4

CDR3: CASSYVGDTNEKLFF
DNA: TGTGCCAGCAGTTACGTCGGGGATACTAATGAAAAACTGTTTTTT
D: NA
size: NA
V: TRBV6-5
J: TRBJ1-4

CDR3: CASSLRGGTEAFF
DNA: TGTGCCAGCAGCTTAAGGGGAGGGACTGAAGCTTTCTTT
D: NA
size: NA
V: TRBV5-5
J: TRBJ1-1

CDR3: CASSSKSGSSGQYF
DNA: TGTGCCAGCAGTTCGAAGAGCGGGTCGAGCGGCCAGTACTTC
D: NA
size: NA
V: TRBV28
J: TRBJ2-5

CDR3: CASSLVQGPRQPQHF
DNA: TGTGCCAGCAGCTTAGTTCAGGGGCCGAGGCAGCCCCAGCATTTT
D: NA
size: NA
V: TRBV7-9
J: TRBJ1-5

CDR3: CASSQNIGEADTQYF
DNA: TGCGCCAGCAGCCAAAATATTGGGGAGGCAGATACGCAGTATTTT
D: NA
size: NA
V: TRBV4-1
J: TRBJ2-3

CDR3: CASSLLRKGGTEAFF
DNA: TGTGCCAGCAGTTTACTTCGGAAAGGGGGCACTGAAGCTTTCTTT
D: NA
size: NA
V: TRBV28
J: TRBJ1-1

CDR3: CACAGIGSKQETQYF
DNA: TGCGCCTGTGCGGGCATAGGGAGTAAACAAGAGACCCAGTACTTC
D: NA
size: NA
V: TRBV5-1
J: TRBJ2-5

CDR3: CASSRVGSGVYGYTF
DNA: TGTGCCAGCAGCCGAGTGGGGAGTGGGGTCTATGGCTACACCTTC
D: NA
size: NA
V: TRBV5-4
J: TRBJ1-2

CDR3: CASSFDRYQETQYF
DNA: TGTGCCAGCAGCTTCGACAGGTACCAAGAGACCCAGTACTTC
D: NA
size: NA
V: TRBV7-8
J: TRBJ2-5

CDR3: CASSFPGTKPLF
DNA: TGTGCCAGCAGCTTTCCCGGGACTAAGCCCCTTTTT
D: TRBD2
size: NA
V: TRBV7-2
J: TRBJ2-3

CDR3: CASSLIARKGQGRTGELFF
DNA: TGTGCCAGCAGTCTAATTGCCCGAAAGGGACAGGGACGCACCGGGGAGCTGTTTTTT
D: TRBD1
size: NA
V: TRBV2
J: TRBJ2-2

CDR3: CASSRGQTGELFF
DNA: TGTGCCAGCAGCCGGGGACAGACCGGGGAGCTGTTTTTT
D: TRBD1
size: NA
V: TRBV7-9
J: TRBJ2-2

CDR3: CASSQAPSGPYEQYF
DNA: TGCGCCAGCAGCCAAGCCCCTAGCGGTCCCTACGAGCAGTACTTC
D: TRBD2
size: NA
V: TRBV4-1
J: TRBJ2-7

CDR3: CASSDGTGSGEQYF
DNA: TGTGCCAGCAGCGACGGGACAGGGTCGGGAGAGCAGTACTTC
D: TRBD1
size: NA
V: TRBV6-5
J: TRBJ2-7

CDR3: CASRDSFTAEAFF
DNA: TGTGCCAGCAGGGACAGTTTTACGGCTGAAGCTTTCTTT
D: NA
size: few
V: TRBV6-1
J: TRBJ1-1

CDR3: CASSLGQGGPNEQFF
DNA: TGTGCCAGCAGCTTAGGACAGGGGGGCCCCAATGAGCAGTTCTTC
D: TRBD1
size: once
V: TRBV7-9
J: TRBJ2-1

CDR3: CASSLGGGLGLNEQFF
DNA: TGTGCCAGCAGCTTAGGGGGGGGGCTTGGCCTCAATGAGCAGTTCTTC
D: NA
size: NA
V: TRBV11-2
J: TRBJ2-1

CDR3: CASRPGSGLNTGELFF
DNA: TGTGCCAGCAGGCCGGGGAGCGGGTTGAACACCGGGGAGCTGTTTTTT
D: NA
size: NA
V: TRBV27
J: TRBJ2-2

CDR3: CASSLGQTNTGELFF
DNA: TGTGCCAGCAGTCTGGGACAAACGAACACCGGGGAGCTGTTTTTT
D: NA
size: few
V: TRBV2
J: TRBJ2-2

CDR3: CASSKGTDAYESQHF
DNA: TGTGCCAGCAGCAAGGGCACAGACGCTTACGAGTCCCAGCATTTT
D: NA
size: NA
V: TRBV21-1
J: TRBJ1-5

CDR3: CASSFGQGPEAFF
DNA: TGTGCCAGCAGCTTCGGACAGGGACCTGAAGCTTTCTTT
D: TRBD1
size: NA
V: TRBV5-4
J: TRBJ1-1

CDR3: CASSITGDYGYTF
DNA: TGTGCCAGCTCAATTACAGGGGATTATGGCTACACCTTC
D: TRBD1
size: NA
V: TRBV18
J: TRBJ1-2